This T cell receptor beta chain was observed in a study of blood T cells in healthy people across ages. Study information: Per two T cells, about one barcoded beta molecule was captured through template switching. Study-level findings and limits: Per-million-T-cell TCR beta diversity fell roughly linearly with age.

On this clonotype itself: Its antigen is unknown.

The authors drew about 9.9 milliliters of peripheral blood from each donor. Per sample, a minimum of 6.5 million PBMCs were isolated. There are 13 residues in the CDR3. Trimming left V 5 bases short and J 9 bases short, with 14 bases between. Germline CDR1 is SGHTA and CDR2 is FQGNSA. A second PCR of about 6 to 11 cycles used a sample-barcoded 5' primer and a J-beta primer mix. TCRdb recomputed calls from the 5' RACE reads with MiXCR, one row per CDR3 protein. Among approximately 810,000 distinct CDR3 sequences, 25% to 30% were seen once, and the ten largest hold approximately 15%. The sequencing sample was made of blood. This TCR was recovered from a woman older than 75 in good health. The chain joins TRBV7-2 to TRBJ2-1, with D tentatively TRBD1 or TRBD2 (7 bases each). CDR3 sequence: CASSPPGGAEQFF. The CDR3 DNA sequence: TGTGCCAGCAGCCCACCAGGGGGGGCTGAGCAGTTCTTC. The whole variable domain, filled in from reference TRBV7-2 and TRBJ2-1, reads GAGVSQSPSNKVTEKGKDVELRCDPISGHTALYWYRQSLGQGLEFLIYFQGNSAPDKSGLPSDRFSAERTGGSVSTLTIQRTQQEDSAVYLCASSPPGGAEQFFGPGTRLTVL.